This is a list of T cell receptor beta chains from one sample in a study of blood T cells in healthy people across ages. TCRdb re-called the 5' RACE reads through MiXCR, storing one row per CDR3 protein. The sample lists about 1.4 million distinct CDR3 sequences; 45% to 70% were seen once. The sequencing input was blood. The receptors derive from a man aged 18-30 years in good health. The CDR3 runs from the conserved cysteine through the conserved F or W. The order of the fields is CDR3 DNA, CDR3 protein, V gene, clone size, J gene, D gene. A D gene is named only where the DNA matches it firmly. A row's size may be missing; if present it is once, few, many or a size class.

CDR3 DNA: TGTGCCAGCAGCCAGTTGGCGGGAGGTCCGGGAAACGAGCAGTACTTC
CDR3 protein: CASSQLAGGPGNEQYF
V gene: TRBV3-1
clone size: -
J gene: TRBJ2-7
D gene: TRBD2

CDR3 DNA: TGTGCCAGCAGTTGGCGAAGCGTCGGCACTGAAGCTTTCTTT
CDR3 protein: CASSWRSVGTEAFF
V gene: TRBV12-3/TRBV12-4
clone size: -
J gene: TRBJ1-1
D gene: -

CDR3 DNA: TGCAGCTCCACCCTAGAAGCGGGGGGCATCCATGAGCAGTTCTTC
CDR3 protein: CSSTLEAGGIHEQFF
V gene: TRBV29-1
clone size: -
J gene: TRBJ2-1
D gene: TRBD2

CDR3 DNA: TGTGCCAGCAGTTTAGGGACAGGGGGCTTTGGCGACTACGAGCAGTACTTC
CDR3 protein: CASSLGTGGFGDYEQYF
V gene: TRBV12-3/TRBV12-4
clone size: -
J gene: TRBJ2-7
D gene: TRBD1

CDR3 DNA: TGCAGTGCCCTAGGGACCGGGACAGGGGTAGGGTATTCTCACGAGCAGTACTTC
CDR3 protein: CSALGTGTGVGYSHEQYF
V gene: TRBV20-1
clone size: -
J gene: TRBJ2-7
D gene: TRBD1

CDR3 DNA: TGTGCCAGCAGCGTAGACGGGGCCGGTGAGCAGTTCTTC
CDR3 protein: CASSVDGAGEQFF
V gene: TRBV9
clone size: few
J gene: TRBJ2-1
D gene: -

CDR3 DNA: TGTGCCAGCAGCCAATACGCGTCCACCTACGAGCAGTACTTC
CDR3 protein: CASSQYASTYEQYF
V gene: TRBV7-2
clone size: -
J gene: TRBJ2-7
D gene: -

CDR3 DNA: TGTGCCAGCAGCTTCGCGTCAGATTATCTCCCCTACGAGCAGTACTTC
CDR3 protein: CASSFASDYLPYEQYF
V gene: TRBV5-5
clone size: -
J gene: TRBJ2-7
D gene: -

CDR3 DNA: TGCAGCGTTGACAGGACAGGGGCCCGTGGCTACACCTTC
CDR3 protein: CSVDRTGARGYTF
V gene: TRBV29-1
clone size: -
J gene: TRBJ1-2
D gene: TRBD1

CDR3 DNA: TGTGCCAGCAGTTTATTACCGGGCGTCCCTACAGATACGCAGTATTTT
CDR3 protein: CASSLLPGVPTDTQYF
V gene: TRBV28
clone size: -
J gene: TRBJ2-3
D gene: -

CDR3 DNA: TGTGCCAGCAGCTTGTTAGGCAGTCCCTCTGAAGCCAACGTCCTGACTTTC
CDR3 protein: CASSLLGSPSEANVLTF
V gene: TRBV5-6
clone size: -
J gene: TRBJ2-6
D gene: -

CDR3 DNA: TGTGCCAGCAGTGTAGCGGGGGGGCGGGAGACCCAGTACTTC
CDR3 protein: CASSVAGGRETQYF
V gene: TRBV12-3/TRBV12-4
clone size: -
J gene: TRBJ2-5
D gene: TRBD2

CDR3 DNA: TGTGCCAGCAGCGCCTCTAGCGAAAACACCGGGGAGCTGTTTTTT
CDR3 protein: CASSASSENTGELFF
V gene: TRBV9
clone size: few
J gene: TRBJ2-2
D gene: -

CDR3 DNA: TGTGCCAGCAGCGCCCCCTACTACCAAGGGTTTGTGTCTGAAGCTTTCTTT
CDR3 protein: CASSAPYYQGFVSEAFF
V gene: TRBV7-2
clone size: -
J gene: TRBJ1-1
D gene: -

CDR3 DNA: TGTGCCAGCAATTTCAGGGTGGCAGATACGCAGTATTTT
CDR3 protein: CASNFRVADTQYF
V gene: TRBV12-3/TRBV12-4
clone size: -
J gene: TRBJ2-3
D gene: -

CDR3 DNA: TGCAGGGCTAGCCCCTATGAGCAGTTCTTC
CDR3 protein: CRASPYEQFF
V gene: TRBV20-1
clone size: once
J gene: TRBJ2-1
D gene: -